The TCR beta chain under discussion was sequenced for a study of cytomegalovirus exposure and HLA in healthy donors. Study-wide points: Cytomegalovirus association was listed for 150 to 200 TCR beta chains.

As concerns this clone: What it binds is not known.

Data came from immunoSEQ multiplex PCR; TCRdb stores just in-frame clones and leaves some out. The sample carries some 260,000 clones, roughly nine tenths recorded once. Trimming took 1 base from V and 0 from J, leaving 7 bases between them. Germline V gives CDR1 MDHEN, CDR2 SYDVKM. This CDR3 is 14 amino acids long. This chain uses TRBV28 with TRBJ2-7; D call uncertain. The receptor was isolated from a man between 18 and 35 years old in good health and CMV-seropositive. The sequencing input was PBMCs. In nucleotides, the CDR3 is TGTGCCAGCAGTTTATTAGGGCTCTCCTACGAGCAGTACTTC. This translates into CASSLLGLSYEQYF.